These T cell receptor beta chains were read from a single sample in a study of CXCR3-negative and CXCR3-positive naive CD8 T cells. TCRdb re-called the 5' RACE reads and shows each CDR3 protein once, DNA omitted. This repertoire includes over 100,000 distinct CDR3 sequences. Sequencing was carried out using naive CXCR3- CD8+ T cells from blood. These receptors were obtained from a human donor in good health. Some clones in this sample may be carry-over from other donors' samples. Each CDR3 is given with its conserved first and last residue. Each record gives: CDR3 protein, J gene, V gene.

CDR3aa: CSPRTGRDEQFF
j_gene: TRBJ2-1
v_gene: TRBV29-1

CDR3aa: CSARTSVGNTGELFF
j_gene: TRBJ2-2
v_gene: TRBV20-1

CDR3aa: CTIQLAGRTDTQYF
j_gene: TRBJ2-3
v_gene: TRBV29-1

CDR3aa: CASSLGRIYEQYF
j_gene: TRBJ2-7
v_gene: TRBV27

CDR3aa: CASSWLGSYNEQFF
j_gene: TRBJ2-1
v_gene: TRBV27

CDR3aa: CASSQKLTYNEQFF
j_gene: TRBJ2-1
v_gene: TRBV3-1

CDR3aa: CASSLRATEAFF
j_gene: TRBJ1-1
v_gene: TRBV7-9

CDR3aa: CASSLPSFAPEGYEQYF
j_gene: TRBJ2-7
v_gene: TRBV11-2

CDR3aa: CASSPRTSRREQYF
j_gene: TRBJ2-7
v_gene: TRBV7-9

CDR3aa: CSVPSSLMNTEAFF
j_gene: TRBJ1-1
v_gene: TRBV29-1

CDR3aa: CASSLGVVPSYEQYF
j_gene: TRBJ2-7
v_gene: TRBV11-2

CDR3aa: CASSLNTEMNTEAFF
j_gene: TRBJ1-1
v_gene: TRBV7-9

CDR3aa: CASSPDRAHQETQYF
j_gene: TRBJ2-5
v_gene: TRBV28

CDR3aa: CASSISNQPQHF
j_gene: TRBJ1-5
v_gene: TRBV19

CDR3aa: CSVEDLSSGHSYEQYF
j_gene: TRBJ2-7
v_gene: TRBV29-1

CDR3aa: CSVGQGDTEAFF
j_gene: TRBJ1-1
v_gene: TRBV29-1

CDR3aa: CASSYTTTGPTYEQYF
j_gene: TRBJ2-7
v_gene: TRBV6-5

CDR3aa: CSVEEGLAGGPNEQFF
j_gene: TRBJ2-1
v_gene: TRBV29-1

CDR3aa: CASSLTLAGGPGWNEQFF
j_gene: TRBJ2-1
v_gene: TRBV27

CDR3aa: CASSPYSGISYNEQFF
j_gene: TRBJ2-1
v_gene: TRBV4-1

CDR3aa: CASSGSILGMNTEAFF
j_gene: TRBJ1-1
v_gene: TRBV7-3

CDR3aa: CARWDTNTGELFF
j_gene: TRBJ2-2
v_gene: TRBV14

CDR3aa: CASSLAGTSYNEQFF
j_gene: TRBJ2-1
v_gene: TRBV27

CDR3aa: CASSSTETGMNTEAFF
j_gene: TRBJ1-1
v_gene: TRBV7-9

CDR3aa: CASSWVSGEQYF
j_gene: TRBJ2-7
v_gene: TRBV12-3/TRBV12-4

CDR3aa: CSPAGPNEQFF
j_gene: TRBJ2-1
v_gene: TRBV29-1

CDR3aa: CASSFAGPSSYNSPLHF
j_gene: TRBJ1-6
v_gene: TRBV12-3/TRBV12-4

CDR3aa: CASSLQGLGQPQHF
j_gene: TRBJ1-5
v_gene: TRBV5-5

CDR3aa: CASSSTRPGLAGGELFF
j_gene: TRBJ2-2
v_gene: TRBV7-6

CDR3aa: CASSQMWNTGELFF
j_gene: TRBJ2-2
v_gene: TRBV3-1

CDR3aa: CASSAGPYTGELFF
j_gene: TRBJ2-2
v_gene: TRBV7-2

CDR3aa: CSVGPGTPPYNEQFF
j_gene: TRBJ2-1
v_gene: TRBV29-1

CDR3aa: CATILTGGGFETNTEAFF
j_gene: TRBJ1-1
v_gene: TRBV15